This paragraph covers one T cell receptor (beta chain) sequence. What it binds is not known. TCRdb's table, derived via immunoSEQ multiplex PCR, lists solely in-frame clones and lacks some. This sample has about 99,000 clones, with 93% found just once. The sample belongs to a study of graft-versus-host responses after intestinal transplantation. Study at large: All recipients were given anti-thymocyte globulin induction, and tacrolimus and steroids were then administered for roughly three years.

The receptor comes from a human donor who received an intestinal transplant. The sample in question was unstimulated CD8+ T cells sorted from spleen or lymph node cells, obtained before intestinal transplant.

CDR3 DNA sequence: TGTGCCAGTAGCACAGGGGTTACCTACGAGCAGTACTTC. It translates to CASSTGVTYEQYF. This chain joins TRBV19 and TRBJ2-7; 7 bases match TRBD1. Germline CDR1 LNHDA, CDR2 SQIVND (reference sequence). V gave up 6 bases and J gave up 2 bases; unmatched junction bases: 4. This CDR3 spans 13 amino acids. The entire variable domain, with the rest obtained from reference TRBV19 and TRBJ2-7, is as follows: DGGITQSPKYLFRKEGQNVTLSCEQNLNHDAMYWYRQDPGQGLRLIYYSQIVNDFQKGDIAEGYSVSREKKESFPLTVTSAQKNPTAFYLCASSTGVTYEQYFGPGTRLTVT.